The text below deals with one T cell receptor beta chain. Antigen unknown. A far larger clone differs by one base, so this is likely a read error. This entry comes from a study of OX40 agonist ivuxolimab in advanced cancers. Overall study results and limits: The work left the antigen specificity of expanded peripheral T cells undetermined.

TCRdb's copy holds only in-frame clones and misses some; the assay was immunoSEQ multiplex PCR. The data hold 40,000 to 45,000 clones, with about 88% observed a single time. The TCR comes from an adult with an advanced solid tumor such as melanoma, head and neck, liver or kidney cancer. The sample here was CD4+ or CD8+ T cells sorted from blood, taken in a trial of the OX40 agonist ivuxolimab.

CDR3 loop: CASSIAQGAPPVTDTRYF. DNA of the CDR3: TGTGCCAGTAGTATTGCGCAGGGGGCGCCCCCTGTCACAGATACGCGGTATTTT. The chain is built from TRBV19 and TRBJ2-3; 8 bases are shared with TRBD1. From germline, CDR1 is LNHDA and CDR2 SQIVND (reference sequence). The CDR3 covers 18 residues.